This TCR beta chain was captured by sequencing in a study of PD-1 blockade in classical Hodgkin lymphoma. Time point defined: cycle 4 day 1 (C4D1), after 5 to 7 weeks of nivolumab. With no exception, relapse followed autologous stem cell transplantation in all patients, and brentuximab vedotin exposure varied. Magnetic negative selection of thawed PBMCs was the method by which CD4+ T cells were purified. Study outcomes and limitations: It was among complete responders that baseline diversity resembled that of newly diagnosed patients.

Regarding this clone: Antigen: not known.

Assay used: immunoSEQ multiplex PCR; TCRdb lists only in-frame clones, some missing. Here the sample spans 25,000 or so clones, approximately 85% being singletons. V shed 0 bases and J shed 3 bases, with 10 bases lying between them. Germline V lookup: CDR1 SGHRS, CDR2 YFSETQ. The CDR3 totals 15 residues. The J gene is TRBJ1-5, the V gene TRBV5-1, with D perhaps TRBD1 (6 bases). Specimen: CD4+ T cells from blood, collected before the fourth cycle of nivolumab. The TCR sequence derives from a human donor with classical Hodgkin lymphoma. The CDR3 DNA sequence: TGCGCCAGCAGCTTGGCGGGGGGCCTCAATCAGCCCCAGCATTTT. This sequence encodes CASSLAGGLNQPQHF.